Here is one T cell receptor beta chain with its context. The antigen it binds to is not known. No base-level quality is on record; no much larger clone is a single base apart. The immunoSEQ Assay was the method used to sequence TCRbeta CDR3 regions. After extraction, genomic DNA underwent amplification by bias-controlled multiplex PCR, followed by high-throughput sequencing. The study's processing was this. To quantify the absolute abundance of each unique TCRbeta CDR3 region, sequences were collapsed and filtered. T cell fraction was estimated by normalizing TCRbeta template counts to usable DNA, which was measured by amplifying reference genes present in all nucleated cells. Repertoire TCRs were annotated as SARS-CoV-2-specific by exact matching of V gene, CDR3 amino acid sequence and J gene to a known reactive TCR set. MIRA supplied the reference SARS-CoV-2 TCR set, which was filtered for enrichment in COVID-19-positive ImmuneCODE repertoires so that public or cross-reactive TCRs were removed. Based on the MIRA antigens, annotated TCRs were further analysed at the level of specific ORF or position within ORF. Breadth was defined as the number of annotated unique rearrangements divided by the total number of unique productive rearrangements, and depth was defined as the summed frequency of the annotated unique rearrangements. TCR breadth was compared between groups using two-sided Wilcoxon rank-sum tests. Sourced from immuneACCESS, this table was stored by TCRdb with only in-frame sequences that have V and J called. A share of the clones is absent; for the studies checked, an unresolved V gene accounts for under half, and the remainder has no known explanation. That table supplies the V and J calls and clone size; D and trimming were determined from the DNA. Recorded for this sample are 500,000 or so clones; roughly 87% of them occurred a single time. The ten most abundant clones make up 10% to 15% of the sample.

The CDR3 starts with the cysteine, ends with the phenylalanine, and has 13 residues. The sequence is cut down to CDR3 DNA, 39 bases in frame from base 1. CDR1 is given as LNHDA and CDR2 as SQIVND, both from the germline V gene (reference sequence). The germline ends are 8 bases apart after V is trimmed by 7 bases and J by 2 bases. The data stem from a study of Ad26.COV2.S vaccination and SARS-CoV-2 variants (dated by TCRdb to the early 2020s). General notes on the study: Donors in the vaccine arm were drawn from COV1001, a multicentre, randomized, double-blind, placebo-controlled phase I-IIa trial testing Ad26.COV2.S in healthy adults. Ad26.COV2.S was given intramuscularly at 5x10^10 or 1x10^11 viral particles, as a single shot or as two shots 56 days apart. TCRbeta repertoire sequencing served as the tool for gauging how specific and how broad the SARS-CoV-2-reactive T cell receptors were following Ad26.COV2.S vaccination. A total of some 30 samples were included in the TCR-sequenced set, comprising roughly 19 Ad26.COV2.S vaccine recipients, 5 placebo recipients and 8 SARS-CoV-2 convalescent individuals. Trial participants were randomized into five groups of five, in which low-dose or high-dose Ad26.COV2.S was given once or twice, or placebo was given on both occasions. Investigators remained blinded to trial group allocation during experiments and outcome assessment. Overall study outcomes, separate from this receptor: The study lacked the statistical power to compare responses across vaccine doses or regimens. Compared with placebo recipients, Ad26.COV2.S recipients showed higher spike-specific TCR breadth (P = 0.0014). After vaccination, spike-specific CD8+ and CD4+ T cell responses were reported to show substantial breadth. Comparable non-spike TCR breadth was observed between vaccine and placebo recipients, consistent with only spike being contained in the vaccine. The authors noted that total T cell responses may have been underestimated by the TCR breadth and depth analyses.

The sample's treatment or condition label, in plain terms: 19 received Ad26.COV2.S at low or high dose, single or two shots; a few received placebo; per-sample allocation not given. Repertoires of vaccine and placebo recipients were sequenced from samples collected on day 63 after the first injection. Between 29 July and 7 August 2020, Cohort 1b enrolled about 27 adults aged 18-55 years at one site in Boston, USA. As a vaccine, Ad26.COV2.S was a replication-incompetent adenovirus type 26 vector that expressed a prefusion-stabilized SARS-CoV-2 spike protein derived from the original Wuhan strain. Recombination connected TRBV19 to TRBJ1-4; a confident D gene designation cannot be given. The clonotype was recovered from a person between 18 and 59 years old who received the Ad26.COV2.S COVID-19 vaccine or a placebo. This specimen consisted of peripheral blood, obtained in a trial of Ad26.COV2.S vaccine versus placebo. The DNA sequence is TGTGCCAGTAACGAGGCGACTAATGAAAAACTGTTTTTT. Translated, it gives CASNEATNEKLFF.